One and the same sample provided the 25 T cell receptor beta chains below, sequenced in a study of T cell responses to AZD1222 COVID-19 vaccine. TCRdb's table, derived via immunoSEQ multiplex PCR, lists solely in-frame clones and lacks some. The sample has roughly 90,000 clones, approximately 89% seen once. Material: peripheral blood, obtained 28 days after the second AZD1222 dose. The receptors stem from an adult who received the AZD1222 COVID-19 vaccine.

This clone was observed once. V gene TRBV4-2 combines with J gene TRBJ1-4; D unclear. CDR3 length equals 11 residues. Deletions cut 4 bases from V and 8 bases from J, with 5 bases between. Germline CDR1 is LGHNA and CDR2 is YNFKEQ. In DNA form, the CDR3 reads TGTGCCAGCAGCCTGAGGGAAAAACTGTTTTTT. It specifies CASSLREKLFF.

The chain couples TRBV19 to TRBJ1-5; no clear D. The V gene lost 9 bases and the J gene lost 4 bases, with 16 bases spanning the gap. The CDR3 sequence is 14 residues long. CDR1 and CDR2 from the germline V gene are LNHDA and SQIVND (reference sequence). The CDR3 reads CASGPGMQNQPQHF. The CDR3 DNA is TGTGCCAGCGGACCGGGGATGCAGAATCAGCCCCAGCATTTT.

The chain combines TRBV6-1 with TRBJ1-6; D uncertain. Germline V CDR1 and CDR2: MNHNS, SASEGT. CDR3 length: 13 amino acids. V lost 3 bases and J lost 6, with 6 bases in between. The CDR3 region is CASSEAANSPLHF. The CDR3 coding sequence is TGTGCCAGCAGTGAGGCTGCTAATTCACCCCTCCACTTT.

Here the CDR3 DNA reads TGTGCCACCAGCGTAGTCTCAGATACGCAGTATTTT. Residues: CATSVVSDTQYF. This sequence joins TRBV15 and TRBJ2-3; D unresolved. From germline, CDR1 is LNHNV and CDR2 YYDKDF (reference sequence). The CDR3 loop spans 12 amino acids. The ends were cut back, 5 bases at V and 4 bases at J, with 7 bases in the middle. Drawing the rest from reference TRBV15 and TRBJ2-3, the complete variable domain is DAMVIQNPRYQVTQFGKPVTLSCSQTLNHNVMYWYQQKSSQAPKLLFHYYDKDFNNEADTPDNFQSRRPNTSFCFLDIRSPGLGDTAMYLCATSVVSDTQYFGPGTRLTVL.

The chain joins TRBV9 to TRBJ2-2, with 10 bases lining up with TRBD2. This CDR3 is built from 16 residues. J gave up 0 bases and V 2 bases, and 1 base lay outside the gene matches. Germline V gene data show CDR1 as SGDLS and CDR2 as YYNGEE. This CDR3 is CASSVSGGPNTGELFF. Written as DNA, the CDR3 is TGTGCCAGCAGCGTTAGCGGGGGGCCGAACACCGGGGAGCTGTTTTTT. The entire variable domain, with the rest obtained from reference TRBV9 and TRBJ2-2, is as follows: DSGVTQTPKHLITATGQRVTLRCSPRSGDLSVYWYQQSLDQGLQFLIQYYNGEERAKGNILERFSAQQFPDLHSELNLSSLELGDSALYFCASSVSGGPNTGELFFGEGSRLTVL.

The chain recombines TRBV3-1 (or the pseudogene TRBV3-2) with TRBJ1-6; D is unresolved. Germline CDR1 LGHDT, CDR2 YNNKEL (reference sequence). The V gene lost 0 bases and the J gene lost 5 bases, with 5 bases spanning the gap. This CDR3 has 14 residues. The CDR3 reads CASSQDPNNSPLHF. CDR3 DNA: TGTGCCAGCAGCCAAGACCCCAATAATTCACCCCTCCACTTT.

The chain employs TRBV27 and TRBJ2-2; D unclear. The V end was cut by 5 bases, the J end by 0 bases, with 10 bases between. The CDR3 runs to 15 residues. Germline V gene data show CDR1 as MNHEY and CDR2 as SMNVEV (reference sequence). In DNA form, the CDR3 reads TGTGCCAGCAGTCCCTTCCCCGCGAACACCGGGGAGCTGTTTTTT. Amino acids: CASSPFPANTGELFF.

A single count supports this clone. The rearrangement uses TRBV6-5 and TRBJ2-3; D perhaps matches TRBD2 (6 bases). The CDR3 is made up of 14 amino acids. The V end was cut by 6 bases, the J end by 1 base, with 11 bases between. Looked up from germline, CDR1 is MNHEY and CDR2 is SVGAGI. The CDR3 DNA follows: TGTGCCAGCAGCCTGGGAGGAGGCACAGATACGCAGTATTTT. It is translated as CASSLGGGTDTQYF.

The rearrangement uses TRBV7-9 and TRBJ1-1; D remains ambiguous. V was shortened by 5 bases and J by 4 bases, with 14 bases between the two germline ends. In germline, CDR1 is SEHNR, CDR2 FQNEAQ (reference sequence). CDR3 length: 14 residues. As DNA, the CDR3 is TGTGCCAGCAGCGACGGGCTTGACCGCACTGAAGCTTTCTTT. Protein: CASSDGLDRTEAFF.

The V call is TRBV28, the J call TRBJ1-4; TRBD1 agrees at 10 bases. This CDR3 spans 16 amino acids. V shed 4 bases, J shed 5 bases, and the junction held 7 bases outside the gene matches. CDR1 and CDR2 (germline): MDHEN, SYDVKM. DNA for the CDR3: TGTGCCAGCAGTTCCAATGGGGACAGGGGAAATGAAAAACTGTTTTTT. This translates into CASSSNGDRGNEKLFF.

The V call is TRBV6-1, the J call TRBJ2-1, with D possibly matching TRBD1 (5 bases). Germline CDR1 is MNHNS and CDR2 is SASEGT. The CDR3 totals 16 residues. V shed 3 bases and J shed 0 bases, with 12 bases lying between them. Here the CDR3 DNA reads TGTGCCAGCAGTGAGAAGGACACTTACTCCTACAATGAGCAGTTCTTC. Encoded protein: CASSEKDTYSYNEQFF.

V is TRBV4-1 and J is TRBJ2-3, with 7 bases matching TRBD2. Per germline, CDR1 MGHRA and CDR2 YSYEKL. The CDR3 consists of 15 residues. J lost 2 bases, V lost 4 bases, and 6 bases had no gene match. The CDR3: CASSPTLAVTDTQYF. CDR3 in DNA: TGCGCCAGCAGCCCGACCCTAGCGGTCACAGATACGCAGTATTTT.

This CDR3 reads CSVSSGGRVTDTQYF. The DNA for the CDR3 is TGCAGCGTTTCTAGCGGGGGTCGAGTCACAGATACGCAGTATTTT. This chain links TRBV29-1 with TRBJ2-3; 10 bases are shared with TRBD2. J gave up 2 bases and V 5 bases, and 7 bases lay outside the gene matches. Germline CDR1 SQVTM, CDR2 ANQGSEA. The CDR3 contains 15 residues.

The V gene is TRBV7-9, the J gene TRBJ2-2; 9 positions agree with TRBD1. The CDR3 runs to 16 residues. With 4 bases clipped from V and 0 bases from J, the junction kept 3 bases outside the gene matches. CDR1 and CDR2 (germline): SEHNR, FQNEAQ (reference sequence). The CDR3 region is CASSSWDRANTGELFF. The CDR3 DNA is TGTGCCAGCAGCTCTTGGGACAGGGCGAACACCGGGGAGCTGTTTTTT. The full variable domain, its missing parts supplied by reference TRBV7-9 and TRBJ2-2, is DTGVSQNPRHKITKRGQNVTFRCDPISEHNRLYWYRQTLGQGPEFLTYFQNEAQLEKSRLLSDRFSAERPKGSFSTLEIQRTEQGDSAMYLCASSSWDRANTGELFFGEGSRLTVL.

This chain joins TRBV9 and TRBJ2-7; the D gene is possibly TRBD1 (6 bases). V lost 0 bases, J lost 7 bases, and 17 bases lay in between. Germline V gives CDR1 SGDLS, CDR2 YYNGEE. This CDR3 has 15 residues. The CDR3 DNA reads TGTGCCAGCAGCGTAGAGGGGGACATGTGGGGAGAGCAGTACTTC. This translates into CASSVEGDMWGEQYF.

J is TRBJ2-1 and V is TRBV6-5; the match to TRBD2 covers 7 bases. CDR1 is MNHEY and CDR2 is SVGAGI in the germline V gene. The CDR3 loop spans 14 amino acids. V was clipped by 3 bases and J by 5 bases; unmatched bases: 4. CDR3 nucleotides: TGTGCCAGCAGTTATCGGCTAGCGGACAATGAGCAGTTCTTC. As protein: CASSYRLADNEQFF.

In this sample, this clone turned up once. The chain recombines TRBV4-2 with TRBJ1-5, with D unresolved. Germline V gene lookup returns CDR1 LGHNA and CDR2 YNFKEQ. The CDR3 totals 15 residues. Deletions cut 0 bases from V and 0 bases from J, with 6 bases between. The CDR3 here is CASSQEADSNQPQHF. The CDR3 bases are TGTGCCAGCAGCCAAGAGGCGGATAGCAATCAGCCCCAGCATTTT.

This clone occurred a few times. The rearrangement links TRBV18 to TRBJ1-6; possibly TRBD1 for D (6 bases). Per the germline V gene, CDR1 is KGHSH and CDR2 is LQKENI. Trimming removed 0 bases from V and 10 bases from J, with 13 bases in between. The CDR3 runs to 15 residues. The CDR3 region has the DNA TGTGCCAGCTCACCACCGTCCAGGGGCAGCTCACCCCTCCACTTT. This gives the protein CASSPPSRGSSPLHF.

J is TRBJ2-3 and V is TRBV4-1, with 7 bases aligning to TRBD1. CDR1 is MGHRA and CDR2 is YSYEKL in the germline V gene. Unmatched junction bases numbered 2, after V lost 2 bases and J lost 0 bases. This CDR3 is built from 15 residues. CDR3 sequence: CASSQQQGSTDTQYF. The CDR3 DNA sequence: TGCGCCAGCAGCCAACAACAGGGGAGCACAGATACGCAGTATTTT.

This clone appeared a single time. V usage is TRBV5-1 and J usage is TRBJ1-2, with D unresolved. The germline V gene encodes CDR1 SGHRS and CDR2 YFSETQ. The CDR3 has 14 residues. V was pared by 2 bases and J by 4 bases, with 12 bases between. Here the CDR3 DNA reads TGCGCCAGCAGCTTTCAAGACCCAAGCTATGGCTACACCTTC. Translation: CASSFQDPSYGYTF.

This chain links TRBV11-1 with TRBJ2-2; 7 bases align to TRBD1. CDR3 length: 16 residues. Germline CDR1 SGHAT, CDR2 FQDESV (reference sequence). Trimming removed 5 bases from V and 2 bases from J; junction bases left unmatched: 8. This CDR3 is CASSVRRDSNTGELFF. The DNA of the CDR3 is TGTGCCAGCAGCGTACGCCGGGACAGCAACACCGGGGAGCTGTTTTTT.

V usage is TRBV4-3 and J usage is TRBJ2-7; a possible D gene is TRBD2 (6 bases). V shed 3 bases and J shed 6 bases, with 12 bases lying between them. Germline CDR1 and CDR2: LGHNA and YSLEER. CDR3 length equals 13 residues. The CDR3 nucleotides read TGCGCCAGCAGCCAGATGGAGGGCGGCGAGCAGTACTTC. Protein: CASSQMEGGEQYF.

The chain joins TRBV5-1 to TRBJ1-4; D is undetermined. The CDR3 has 13 amino acids. The ends were cut back, 5 bases at V and 7 bases at J, with 12 bases in the middle. The germline gives CDR1 SGHRS, CDR2 YFSETQ. This CDR3 is CASSWEDGEKLFF. CDR3 DNA: TGCGCCAGCAGTTGGGAGGACGGTGAAAAACTGTTTTTT.

The genes are TRBV19 and TRBJ1-5; 7 nucleotides line up with TRBD1. Germline trimming cut 3 bases from V and 0 bases from J; bases unmatched to any gene: 11. Germline V gene sequence: CDR1 LNHDA, CDR2 SQIVND (reference sequence). This CDR3 spans 18 amino acids. CDR3 amino acids: CASSIFGTATYSNQPQHF. The CDR3 nucleotides are TGTGCCAGTAGTATTTTCGGGACAGCAACCTATAGCAATCAGCCCCAGCATTTT.

This chain uses TRBV19 with TRBJ1-1; D is unclear. The CDR3 has 14 residues. V was trimmed by 7 bases and J by 4 bases, leaving 16 bases between them. The V gene's germline CDR1 is LNHDA and CDR2 SQIVND (reference sequence). CDR3 DNA: TGTGCCAGTATCCAAGAGGGAAGTGGCACTGAAGCTTTCTTT. It codes for CASIQEGSGTEAFF.